This T cell receptor beta chain stems from a study of Ad26.COV2.S vaccination and SARS-CoV-2 variants. TCRdb's copy holds only in-frame clones and misses some; the assay was immunoSEQ multiplex PCR. The sample contains a few hundred thousand clones, approximately 92% of which appear only once. Treatment meaning: about 20 received Ad26.COV2.S at low or high dose, single or two shots; 5 received placebo; per-sample allocation not given. Sample collection was performed on day 63 after the first vaccine or placebo injection. The J segment lost 6 bases and the V segment lost 4 bases, leaving 6 bases of the junction unmatched. The CDR3 sequence is 13 residues long. Germline V lookup: CDR1 SGDLS, CDR2 YYNGEE.

The sample here was peripheral blood, taken in a trial of Ad26.COV2.S vaccine versus placebo. The chain employs TRBV9 and TRBJ1-1; 7 positions match TRBD1. The clonotype originates from a person aged 18-60 years who received the Ad26.COV2.S COVID-19 vaccine or a placebo. Here the CDR3 reads CASSKRDRPEAFF. The DNA of the CDR3 is TGTGCCAGCAGCAAACGGGACAGACCTGAAGCTTTCTTT.